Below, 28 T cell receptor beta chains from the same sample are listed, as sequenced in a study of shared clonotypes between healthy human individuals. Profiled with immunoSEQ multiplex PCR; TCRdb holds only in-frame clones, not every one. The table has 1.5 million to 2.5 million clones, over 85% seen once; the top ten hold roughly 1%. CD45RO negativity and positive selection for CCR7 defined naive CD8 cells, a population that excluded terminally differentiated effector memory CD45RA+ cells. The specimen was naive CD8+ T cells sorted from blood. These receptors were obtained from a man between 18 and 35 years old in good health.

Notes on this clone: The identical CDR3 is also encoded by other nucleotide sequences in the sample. The CDR3 DNA reads TGTGCCAGCAGTCGACTAGCGGGGCAAGAGACCCAGTACTTC. Amino acid sequence: CASSRLAGQETQYF. V gene TRBV27 combines with J gene TRBJ2-5, with 11 bases fitting TRBD2. There are 14 residues in the CDR3. With V trimmed by 5 bases and J by 2 bases, 1 base remained unmatched. Germline-derived CDR1 and CDR2 are MNHEY and SMNVEV (reference sequence).

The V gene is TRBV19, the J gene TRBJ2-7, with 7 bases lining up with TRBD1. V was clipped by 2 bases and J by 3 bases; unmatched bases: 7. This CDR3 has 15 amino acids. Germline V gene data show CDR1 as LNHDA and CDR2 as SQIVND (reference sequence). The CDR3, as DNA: TGTGCCAGTAGTATAACCGGGACAGCGGACTACGAGCAGTACTTC. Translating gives CASSITGTADYEQYF.

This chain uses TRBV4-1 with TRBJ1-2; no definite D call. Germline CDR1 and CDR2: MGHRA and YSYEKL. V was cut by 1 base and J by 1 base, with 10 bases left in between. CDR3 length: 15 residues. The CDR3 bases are TGCGCCAGCAGCCAAGTTGGACGGGGTAACTATGGCTACACCTTC. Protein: CASSQVGRGNYGYTF.

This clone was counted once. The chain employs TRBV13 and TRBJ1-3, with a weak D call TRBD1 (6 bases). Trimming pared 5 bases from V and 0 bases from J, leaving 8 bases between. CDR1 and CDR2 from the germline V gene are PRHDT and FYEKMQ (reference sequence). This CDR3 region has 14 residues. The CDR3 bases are TGTGCCAGCAGCGGAGGGGGCTCTGGAAACACCATATATTTT. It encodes CASSGGGSGNTIYF.

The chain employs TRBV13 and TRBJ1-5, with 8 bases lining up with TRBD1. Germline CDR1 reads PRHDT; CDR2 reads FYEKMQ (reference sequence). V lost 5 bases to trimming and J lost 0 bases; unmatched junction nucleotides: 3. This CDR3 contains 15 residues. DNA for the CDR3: TGTGCCAGCAGCCTACAGGGGGATAGCAATCAGCCCCAGCATTTT. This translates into CASSLQGDSNQPQHF. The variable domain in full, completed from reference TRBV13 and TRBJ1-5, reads AAGVIQSPRHLIKEKRETATLKCYPIPRHDTVYWYQQGPGQDPQFLISFYEKMQSDKGSIPDRFSAQQFSDYHSELNMSSLELGDSALYFCASSLQGDSNQPQHFGDGTRLSIL.

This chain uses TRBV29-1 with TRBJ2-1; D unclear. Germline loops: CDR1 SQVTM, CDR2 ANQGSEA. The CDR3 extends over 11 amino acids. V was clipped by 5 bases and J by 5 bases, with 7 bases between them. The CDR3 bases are TGCAGCGTTACTACCGACAATGAGCAGTTCTTC. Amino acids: CSVTTDNEQFF.

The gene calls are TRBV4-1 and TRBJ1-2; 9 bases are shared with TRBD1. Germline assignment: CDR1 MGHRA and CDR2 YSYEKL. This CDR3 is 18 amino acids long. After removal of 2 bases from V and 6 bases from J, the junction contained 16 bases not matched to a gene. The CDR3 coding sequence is TGCGCCAGCAGCCAATTAGAAGGGACAGGGAGCTTGGTGGATGGCTACACCTTC. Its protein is CASSQLEGTGSLVDGYTF.

DNA for the CDR3: TGTGCCATCAGTGAGTTTGACAGTTACAATGAGCAGTTCTTC. As protein: CAISEFDSYNEQFF. The rearrangement joins TRBV10-3 to TRBJ2-1; possibly TRBD1 for D (5 bases). The germline gives CDR1 ENHRY, CDR2 SYGVKD. The CDR3 consists of 14 residues. The ends were cut back, 1 base at V and 4 bases at J, with 8 bases in the middle.

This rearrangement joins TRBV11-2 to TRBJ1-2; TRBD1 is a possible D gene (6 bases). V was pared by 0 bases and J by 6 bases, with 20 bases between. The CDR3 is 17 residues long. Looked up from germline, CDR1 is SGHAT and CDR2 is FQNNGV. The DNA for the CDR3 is TGTGCCAGCAGCTTAGATCCGAACGGGGGCGGTATTGATGGCTACACCTTC. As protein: CASSLDPNGGGIDGYTF.

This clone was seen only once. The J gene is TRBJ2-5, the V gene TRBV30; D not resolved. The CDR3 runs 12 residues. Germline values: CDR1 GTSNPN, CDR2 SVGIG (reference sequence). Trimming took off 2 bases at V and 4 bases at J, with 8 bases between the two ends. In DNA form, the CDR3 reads TGTGCCTGGAGTTTCTCCGGAGAGACCCAGTACTTC. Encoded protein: CAWSFSGETQYF.

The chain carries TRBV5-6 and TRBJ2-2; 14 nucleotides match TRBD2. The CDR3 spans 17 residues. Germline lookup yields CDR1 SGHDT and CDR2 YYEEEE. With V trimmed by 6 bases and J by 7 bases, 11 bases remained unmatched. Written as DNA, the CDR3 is TGTGCCAGCACCGACGGCGGGACTAGCGGGAGTAGCGGGGAGCTGTTTTTT. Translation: CASTDGGTSGSSGELFF.

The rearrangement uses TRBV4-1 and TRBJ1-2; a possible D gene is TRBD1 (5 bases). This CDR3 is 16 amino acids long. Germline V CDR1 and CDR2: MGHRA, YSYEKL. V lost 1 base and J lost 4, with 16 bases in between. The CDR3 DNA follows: TGCGCCAGCAGCCAAGCCTCTACCCGGGACCCCTATGGCTACACCTTC. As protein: CASSQASTRDPYGYTF.

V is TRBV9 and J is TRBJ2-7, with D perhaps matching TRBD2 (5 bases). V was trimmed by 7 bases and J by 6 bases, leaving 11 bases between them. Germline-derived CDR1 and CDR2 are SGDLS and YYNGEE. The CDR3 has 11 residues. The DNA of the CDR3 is TGTGCCAGCGCCTCGGAGGCCGAGCAGTACTTC. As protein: CASASEAEQYF.

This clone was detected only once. The CDR3 DNA follows: TGCGCCAGCAGCCAAGGGTACGGGGGTTTCATGAACACTGAAGCTTTCTTT. It yields the protein CASSQGYGGFMNTEAFF. The chain employs TRBV4-1 and TRBJ1-1, with a possible D match to TRBD1 (5 bases). With 1 base removed from V and 0 bases from J, the gap between germline ends came to 15 bases. The germline gives CDR1 MGHRA, CDR2 YSYEKL. The CDR3 length is 17 residues.

The CDR3 nucleotides are TGTGCCAGTAGTATATCCGGGGGGACAGAGACCCAGTACTTC. Amino acid sequence: CASSISGGTETQYF. The V call is TRBV19, the J call TRBJ2-5; 7 bases match TRBD2. Germline trimming cut 2 bases from V and 4 bases from J; bases unmatched to any gene: 4. This CDR3 is built from 14 residues. Germline-derived CDR1 and CDR2 are LNHDA and SQIVND (reference sequence).

The CDR3 protein is CASSGGRDGGEKLFF. The CDR3 coding sequence is TGTGCCAGCAGCGGGGGTCGGGATGGAGGGGAAAAACTGTTTTTT. V and J are TRBV5-6 and TRBJ1-4, with TRBD1 as a possible D gene (5 bases). V lost 4 bases and J lost 8, with 18 bases in between. In germline, CDR1 is SGHDT, CDR2 YYEEEE. This CDR3 contains 15 residues.

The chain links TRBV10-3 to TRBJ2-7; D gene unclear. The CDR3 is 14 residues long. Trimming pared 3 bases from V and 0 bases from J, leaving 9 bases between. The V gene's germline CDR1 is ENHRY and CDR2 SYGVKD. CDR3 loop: CAISDETSSYEQYF. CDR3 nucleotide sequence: TGTGCCATCAGTGATGAGACGAGCTCCTACGAGCAGTACTTC.

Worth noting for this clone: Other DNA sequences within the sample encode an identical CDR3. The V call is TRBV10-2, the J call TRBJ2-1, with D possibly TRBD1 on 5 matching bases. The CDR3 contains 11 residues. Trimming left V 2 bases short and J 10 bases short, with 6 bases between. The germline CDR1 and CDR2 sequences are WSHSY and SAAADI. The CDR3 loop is CASSEAGEQFF. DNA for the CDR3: TGCGCCAGCAGTGAGGCAGGGGAGCAGTTCTTC.

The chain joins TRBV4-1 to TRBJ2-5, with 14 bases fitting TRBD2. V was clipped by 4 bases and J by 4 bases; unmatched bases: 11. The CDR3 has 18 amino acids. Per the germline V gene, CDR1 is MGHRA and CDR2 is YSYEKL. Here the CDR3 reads CASSPSGLAGEGPETQYF. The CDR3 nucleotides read TGCGCCAGCAGCCCGTCGGGACTAGCGGGAGAGGGTCCAGAGACCCAGTACTTC.

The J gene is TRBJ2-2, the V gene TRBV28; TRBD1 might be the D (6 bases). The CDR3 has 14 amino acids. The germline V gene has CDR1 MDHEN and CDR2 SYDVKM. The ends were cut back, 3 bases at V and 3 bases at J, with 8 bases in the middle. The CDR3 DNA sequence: TGTGCCAGCAGTTTCCAGGGGTACACCGGGGAGCTGTTTTTT. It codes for CASSFQGYTGELFF.

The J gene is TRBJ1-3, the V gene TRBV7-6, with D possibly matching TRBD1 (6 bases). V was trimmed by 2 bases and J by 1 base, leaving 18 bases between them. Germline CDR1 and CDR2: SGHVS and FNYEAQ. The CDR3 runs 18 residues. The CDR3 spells CASSLTGSGLGSGNTIYF. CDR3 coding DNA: TGTGCCAGCAGCTTAACAGGGTCGGGGCTTGGGTCTGGAAACACCATATATTTT.

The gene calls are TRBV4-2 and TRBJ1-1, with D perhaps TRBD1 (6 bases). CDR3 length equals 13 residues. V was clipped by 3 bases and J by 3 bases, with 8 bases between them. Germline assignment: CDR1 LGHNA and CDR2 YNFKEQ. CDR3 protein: CASSQQGHTEAFF. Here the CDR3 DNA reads TGTGCCAGCAGCCAGCAGGGGCACACTGAAGCTTTCTTT.

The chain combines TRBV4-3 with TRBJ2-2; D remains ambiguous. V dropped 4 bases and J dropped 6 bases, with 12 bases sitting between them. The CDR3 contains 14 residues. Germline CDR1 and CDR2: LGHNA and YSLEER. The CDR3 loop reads CASSPLTPAGELFF. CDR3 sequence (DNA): TGCGCCAGCAGCCCCCTCACCCCAGCCGGGGAGCTGTTTTTT.

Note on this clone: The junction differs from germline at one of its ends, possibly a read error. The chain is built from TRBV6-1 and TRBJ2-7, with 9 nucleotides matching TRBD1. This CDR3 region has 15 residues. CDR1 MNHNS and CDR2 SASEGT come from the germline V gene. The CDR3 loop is CASSEGWAYGQGFDF. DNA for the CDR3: TGTGCCAGCAGTGAAGGGTGGGCATATGGACAGGGGTTTGACTTC.

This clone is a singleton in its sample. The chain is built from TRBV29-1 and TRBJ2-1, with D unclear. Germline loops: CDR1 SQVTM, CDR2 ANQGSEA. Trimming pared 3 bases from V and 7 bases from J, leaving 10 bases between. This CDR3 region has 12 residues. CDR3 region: CSVDFIGNEQFF. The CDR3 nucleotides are TGCAGCGTTGATTTCATAGGGAATGAGCAGTTCTTC.

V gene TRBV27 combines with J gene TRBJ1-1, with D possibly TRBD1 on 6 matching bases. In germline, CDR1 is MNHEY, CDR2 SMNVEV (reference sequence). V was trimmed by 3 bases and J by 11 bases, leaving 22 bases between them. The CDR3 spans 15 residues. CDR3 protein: CASSFLTTGSLVAFF. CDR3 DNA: TGTGCCAGCAGTTTCCTTACTACAGGGTCTCTGGTGGCTTTCTTT.

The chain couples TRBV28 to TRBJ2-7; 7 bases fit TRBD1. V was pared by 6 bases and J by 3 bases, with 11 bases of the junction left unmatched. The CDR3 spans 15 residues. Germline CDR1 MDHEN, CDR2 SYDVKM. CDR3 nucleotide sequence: TGTGCCAGCAGCCTTGACAGGGTACCCTTCTACGAGCAGTACTTC. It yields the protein CASSLDRVPFYEQYF.

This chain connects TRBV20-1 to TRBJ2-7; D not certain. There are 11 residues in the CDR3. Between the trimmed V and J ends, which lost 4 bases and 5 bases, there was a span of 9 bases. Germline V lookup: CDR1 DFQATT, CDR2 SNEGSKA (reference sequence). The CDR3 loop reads CSATRLDEQYF. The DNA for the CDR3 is TGCAGTGCTACCCGACTGGACGAGCAGTACTTC.